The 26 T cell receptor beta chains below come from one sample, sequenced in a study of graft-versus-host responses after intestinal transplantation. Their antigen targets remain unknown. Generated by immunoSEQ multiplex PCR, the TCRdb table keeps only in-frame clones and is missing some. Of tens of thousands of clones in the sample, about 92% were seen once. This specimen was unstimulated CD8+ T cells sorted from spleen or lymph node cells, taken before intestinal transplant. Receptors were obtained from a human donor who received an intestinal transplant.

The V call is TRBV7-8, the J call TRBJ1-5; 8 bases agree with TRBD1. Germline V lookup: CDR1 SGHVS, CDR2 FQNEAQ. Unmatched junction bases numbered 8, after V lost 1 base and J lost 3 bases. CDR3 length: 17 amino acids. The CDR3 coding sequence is TGTGCCAGCAGCTTAGATTTCCGGGACAGGCTCAATCAGCCCCAGCATTTT. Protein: CASSLDFRDRLNQPQHF.

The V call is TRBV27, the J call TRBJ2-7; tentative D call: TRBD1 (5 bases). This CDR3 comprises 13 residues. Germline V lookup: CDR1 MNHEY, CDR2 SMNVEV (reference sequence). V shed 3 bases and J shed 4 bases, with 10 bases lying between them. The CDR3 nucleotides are TGTGCCAGCAGTTTGGACCACAGGTACGAGCAGTACTTC. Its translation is CASSLDHRYEQYF.

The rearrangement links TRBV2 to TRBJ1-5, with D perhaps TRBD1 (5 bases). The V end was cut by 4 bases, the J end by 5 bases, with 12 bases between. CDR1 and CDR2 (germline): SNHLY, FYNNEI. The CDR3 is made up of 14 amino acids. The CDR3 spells CASSATGGDQPQHF. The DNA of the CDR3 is TGTGCCAGCAGTGCCACAGGTGGTGATCAGCCCCAGCATTTT.

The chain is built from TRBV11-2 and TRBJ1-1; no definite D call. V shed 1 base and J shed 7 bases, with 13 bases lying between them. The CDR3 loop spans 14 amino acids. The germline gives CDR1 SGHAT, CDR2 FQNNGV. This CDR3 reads CASSLAGRGYEAFF. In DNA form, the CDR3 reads TGTGCCAGCAGCTTAGCGGGCCGGGGTTATGAAGCTTTCTTT.

The CDR3 nucleotides are TGCGCCAGCAGCCAAGATGGACAGTATGGCTACACCTTC. Translating gives CASSQDGQYGYTF. The chain carries TRBV4-1 and TRBJ1-2, with D possibly TRBD1 on 6 matching bases. The CDR3 totals 13 residues. Trimming cost V 0 bases and J 5 bases, with 7 bases left between them. Germline CDR1 is MGHRA and CDR2 is YSYEKL.

The CDR3 protein is CASSQTGGAVGTFF. CDR3 nucleotides: TGCGCCAGCAGCCAAACAGGGGGCGCGGTAGGTACTTTCTTT. The chain recombines TRBV4-1 with TRBJ1-1; 9 nucleotides agree with TRBD1. The CDR3 is made up of 14 amino acids. The germline V gene encodes CDR1 MGHRA and CDR2 YSYEKL. V shed 2 bases, J shed 12 bases, and the junction held 10 bases outside the gene matches.

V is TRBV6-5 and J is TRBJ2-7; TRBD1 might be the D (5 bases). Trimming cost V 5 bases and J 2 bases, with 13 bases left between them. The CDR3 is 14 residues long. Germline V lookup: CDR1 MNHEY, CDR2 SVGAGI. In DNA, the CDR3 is TGTGCCAGCAGTCACGGTGGGGCGACCTACGAGCAGTACTTC. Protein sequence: CASSHGGATYEQYF.

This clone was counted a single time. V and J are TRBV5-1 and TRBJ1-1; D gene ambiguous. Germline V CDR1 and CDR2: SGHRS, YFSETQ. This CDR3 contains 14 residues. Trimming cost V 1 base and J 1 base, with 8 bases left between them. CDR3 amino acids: CASSLLSGNTEAFF. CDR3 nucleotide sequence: TGCGCCAGCAGCTTGCTTTCAGGGAACACTGAAGCTTTCTTT.

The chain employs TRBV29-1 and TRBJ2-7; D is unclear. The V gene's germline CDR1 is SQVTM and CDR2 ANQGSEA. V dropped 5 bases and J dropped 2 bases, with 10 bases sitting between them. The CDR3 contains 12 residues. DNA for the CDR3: TGCAGCGTTATTGGCATACCCTACGAGCAGTACTTC. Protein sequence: CSVIGIPYEQYF.

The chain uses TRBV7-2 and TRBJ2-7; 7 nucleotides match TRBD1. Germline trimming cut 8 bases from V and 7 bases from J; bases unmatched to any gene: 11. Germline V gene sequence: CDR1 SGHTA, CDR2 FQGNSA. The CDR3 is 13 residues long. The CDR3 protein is CASSRTGSGEQYF. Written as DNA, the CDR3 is TGTGCCAGCTCGAGGACAGGTTCGGGGGAGCAGTACTTC.

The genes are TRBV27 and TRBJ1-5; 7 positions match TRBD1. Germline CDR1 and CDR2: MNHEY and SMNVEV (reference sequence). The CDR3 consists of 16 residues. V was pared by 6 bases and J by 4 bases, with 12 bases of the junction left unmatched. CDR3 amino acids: CASRPTGVALNQPQHF. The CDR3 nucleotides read TGTGCCAGCAGGCCTACAGGGGTCGCCCTGAATCAGCCCCAGCATTTT.

CDR3 sequence: CASSDHDRADGYTF. CDR3 nucleotides: TGTGCCAGCAGTGACCACGACAGGGCAGATGGCTACACCTTC. The chain is built from TRBV6-4 and TRBJ1-2; 7 positions match TRBD1. J was trimmed by 6 bases and V by 2 bases; bases with no gene match: 6. In germline, CDR1 is MRHNA, CDR2 SNTAGT. The CDR3 contains 14 residues.

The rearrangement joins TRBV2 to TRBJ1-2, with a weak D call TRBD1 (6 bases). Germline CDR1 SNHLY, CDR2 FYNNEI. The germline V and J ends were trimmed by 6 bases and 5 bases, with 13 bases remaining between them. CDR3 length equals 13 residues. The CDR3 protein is CASRLGGRYGYTF. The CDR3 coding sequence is TGTGCCAGCAGGTTAGGGGGACGGTATGGCTACACCTTC.

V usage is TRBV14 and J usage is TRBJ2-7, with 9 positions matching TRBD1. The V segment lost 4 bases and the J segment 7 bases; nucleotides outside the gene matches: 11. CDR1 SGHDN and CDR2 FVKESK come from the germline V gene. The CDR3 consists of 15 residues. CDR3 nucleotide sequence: TGTGCCAGCAGCCCTGCCCGGGACAGGGTAAAAGAGCAGTACTTC. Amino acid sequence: CASSPARDRVKEQYF.

Here the CDR3 DNA reads TGTGCCAGCAGCGTGGGCGGGGGTAACCCCTACGAGCAGTACTTC. This encodes CASSVGGGNPYEQYF. This chain uses TRBV9 with TRBJ2-7; 7 bases are a match to TRBD2. The CDR3 runs to 15 residues. Trimming took 2 bases from V and 2 from J; bases not matched to a gene: 7. Per the germline V gene, CDR1 is SGDLS and CDR2 is YYNGEE.

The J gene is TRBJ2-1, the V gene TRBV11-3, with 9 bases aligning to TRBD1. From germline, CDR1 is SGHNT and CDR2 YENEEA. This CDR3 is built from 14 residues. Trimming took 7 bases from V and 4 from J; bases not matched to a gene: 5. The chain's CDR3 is CASNSGQGYNEQFF. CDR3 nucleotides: TGTGCCAGCAACTCGGGACAGGGATACAATGAGCAGTTCTTC.

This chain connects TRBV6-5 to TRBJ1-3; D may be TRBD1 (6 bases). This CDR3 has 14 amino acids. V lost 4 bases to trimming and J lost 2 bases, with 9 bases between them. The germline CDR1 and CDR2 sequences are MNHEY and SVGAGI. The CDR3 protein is CASSLQGTGNTIYF. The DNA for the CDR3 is TGTGCCAGCAGTTTGCAGGGGACTGGAAACACCATATATTTT.

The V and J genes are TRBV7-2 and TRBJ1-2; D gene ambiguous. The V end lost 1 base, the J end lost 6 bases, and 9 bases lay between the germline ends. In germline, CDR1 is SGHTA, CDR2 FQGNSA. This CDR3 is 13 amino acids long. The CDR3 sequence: CASSLGAPDGYTF. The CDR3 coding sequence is TGTGCCAGCAGCTTAGGAGCCCCTGATGGCTACACCTTC.

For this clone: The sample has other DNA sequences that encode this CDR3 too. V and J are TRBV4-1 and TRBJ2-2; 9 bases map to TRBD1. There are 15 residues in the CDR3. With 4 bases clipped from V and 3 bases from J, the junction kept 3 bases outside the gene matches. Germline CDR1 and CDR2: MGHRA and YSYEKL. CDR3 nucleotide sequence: TGCGCCAGCAGCCTCGGACAGGGGTACACCGGGGAGCTGTTTTTT. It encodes CASSLGQGYTGELFF.

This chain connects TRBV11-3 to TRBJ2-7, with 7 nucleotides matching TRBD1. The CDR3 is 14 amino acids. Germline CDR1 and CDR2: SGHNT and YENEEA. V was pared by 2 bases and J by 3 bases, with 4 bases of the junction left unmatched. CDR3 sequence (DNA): TGTGCCAGCAGCTTATGGGACAGTAGCTACGAGCAGTACTTC. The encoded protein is CASSLWDSSYEQYF.

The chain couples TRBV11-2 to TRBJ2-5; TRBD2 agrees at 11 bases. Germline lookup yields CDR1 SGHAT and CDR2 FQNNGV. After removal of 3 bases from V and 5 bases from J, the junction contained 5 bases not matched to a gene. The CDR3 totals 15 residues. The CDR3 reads CASSFFSGGDETQYF. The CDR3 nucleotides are TGTGCCAGCAGCTTCTTTAGCGGGGGGGATGAGACCCAGTACTTC. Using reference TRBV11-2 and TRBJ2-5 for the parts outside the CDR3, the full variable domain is EAGVAQSPRYKIIEKRQSVAFWCNPISGHATLYWYQQILGQGPKLLIQFQNNGVVDDSQLPKDRFSAERLKGVDSTLKIQPAKLEDSAVYLCASSFFSGGDETQYFGPGTRLLVL.

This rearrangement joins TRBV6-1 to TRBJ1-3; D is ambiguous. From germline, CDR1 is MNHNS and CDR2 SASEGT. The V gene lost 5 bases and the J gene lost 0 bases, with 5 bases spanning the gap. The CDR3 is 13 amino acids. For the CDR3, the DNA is TGTGCCAGCAGTTCAGGCTCTGGAAACACCATATATTTT. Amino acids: CASSSGSGNTIYF.

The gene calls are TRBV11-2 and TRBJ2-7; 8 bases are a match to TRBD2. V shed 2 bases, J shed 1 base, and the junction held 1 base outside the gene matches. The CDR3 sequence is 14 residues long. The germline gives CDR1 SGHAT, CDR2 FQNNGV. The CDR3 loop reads CASSLSGGSYEQYF. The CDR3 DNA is TGTGCCAGCAGCTTAAGCGGGGGTTCCTACGAGCAGTACTTC.

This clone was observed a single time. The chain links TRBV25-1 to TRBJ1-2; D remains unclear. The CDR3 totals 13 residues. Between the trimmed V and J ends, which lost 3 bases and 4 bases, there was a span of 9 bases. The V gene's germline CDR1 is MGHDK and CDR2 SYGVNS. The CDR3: CASSDQASYGYTF. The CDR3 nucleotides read TGTGCCAGCAGTGATCAGGCGTCCTATGGCTACACCTTC.

The CDR3 DNA reads TGTGCCAGCAGCCAAACCGGCAGGGGCAGGGACGAGCAGTACTTC. Translated: CASSQTGRGRDEQYF. This sequence joins TRBV14 and TRBJ2-7, with D possibly matching TRBD1 (6 bases). The CDR3 totals 15 residues. With 2 bases removed from V and 5 bases from J, the gap between germline ends came to 16 bases. Germline assignment: CDR1 SGHDN and CDR2 FVKESK.

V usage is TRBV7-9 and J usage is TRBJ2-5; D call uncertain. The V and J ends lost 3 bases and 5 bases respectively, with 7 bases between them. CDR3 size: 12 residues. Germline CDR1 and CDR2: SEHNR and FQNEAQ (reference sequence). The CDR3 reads CASSFSGETQYF. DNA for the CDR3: TGTGCCAGCAGCTTTTCCGGGGAGACCCAGTACTTC.